This record concerns one TCR beta chain sequence. Ten or more counts support this clonotype. No cognate antigen has been identified for it. Base qualities were left out, and no much larger clone turns up one base away. The treatment or condition label corresponds to: allogeneic hematopoietic cell transplantation with graft depleted of TCRalphabeta T cells and CD19 B cells. The children who served as transplant recipients had been given grafts of TCRalphabeta/CD19-depleted allogeneic hematopoietic cells. Library preparation used PCR. Reads for this sample came from an Illumina HiSeq 2500. TCR library preparation used molecular barcoding, with unique molecular identifiers applied to normalize quantification of the TCRbeta repertoire. TCRdb's own reprocessing of the public reads used fastp at Q25 and MiXCR and kept productive beta chains. CDR3 protein sequences are deduplicated, and each keeps its most common genes and DNA. This sample has roughly 300,000 distinct CDR3 sequences in its table, and approximately 10% of those were observed once. Clones ranked in the top ten supply about 20% of the sample.

From the cysteine up to the phenylalanine, the CDR3 has a length of 14 residues. The DNA shown is the 42-base CDR3, in frame from base 1. V ends up 6 bases short and J 10 bases short, with an unmatched junction base count of 5. These data belong to a study of T-cell reconstitution after alpha-beta-depleted transplantation in children (dated by TCRdb to between 2015 and 2016). For the study in its entirety: Using TCR repertoire profiling, the study followed T-cell immune reconstitution in a quantitative way in children after TCRalphabeta/CD19-depleted allogeneic hematopoietic cell transplantation.

General findings and caveats noted by the study authors: Over subsequent months, a decline in hyperexpanded clone frequencies was noted, and after one year, T-cell counts and TCRbeta diversity were mostly ascribed to newly produced T cells. The high TCRbeta diversity at day 60 in some patients was ascribed to recipient T cells and intrathymic progenitors that had survived conditioning. About two months after transplant, the apparently early recovery of alphabetaT-cell counts reportedly depended on just several hundred clones that had expanded rapidly and came from non-depleted graft cells.

The sequence joins TRBV12-3 or TRBV12-4 to TRBJ2-1, and 14 bases in between align with TRBD2. This clonotype originated in a male patient between 2 and 15 years old who had a stem cell transplant for chronic granulomatous disease, so the T cells may come from the graft donor. This specimen was peripheral blood, taken 180 days after TCRalphabeta/CD19-depleted stem cell transplant. The DNA sequence is given as TGTGCCAGCAGAAGACTAGCGGGAGGGGGGGAGCAGTTCTTC. The encoded protein is CASRRLAGGGEQFF.